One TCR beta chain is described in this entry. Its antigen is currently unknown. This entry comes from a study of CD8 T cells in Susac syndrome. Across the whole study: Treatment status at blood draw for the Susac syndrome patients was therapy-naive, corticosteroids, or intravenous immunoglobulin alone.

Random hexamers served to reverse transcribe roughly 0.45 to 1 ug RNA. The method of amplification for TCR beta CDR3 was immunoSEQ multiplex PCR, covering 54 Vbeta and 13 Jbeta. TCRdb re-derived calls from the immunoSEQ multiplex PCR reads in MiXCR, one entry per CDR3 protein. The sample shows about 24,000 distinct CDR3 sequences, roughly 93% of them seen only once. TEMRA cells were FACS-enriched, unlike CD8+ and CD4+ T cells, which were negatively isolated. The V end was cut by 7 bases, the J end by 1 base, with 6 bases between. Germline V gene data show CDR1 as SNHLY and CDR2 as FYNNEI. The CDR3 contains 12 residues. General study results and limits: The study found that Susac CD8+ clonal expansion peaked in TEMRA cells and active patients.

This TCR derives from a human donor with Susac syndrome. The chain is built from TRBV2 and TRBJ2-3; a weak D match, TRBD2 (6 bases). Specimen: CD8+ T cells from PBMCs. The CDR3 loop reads CASIAGTDTQYF. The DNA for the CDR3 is TGTGCCAGCATAGCGGGCACAGATACGCAGTATTTT.